Below are 14 T cell receptor beta chains sequenced from a single sample in a study of T-cell memory formation after mild COVID-19. TCRdb independently ran MiXCR on the 5' RACE reads; one entry per CDR3 protein. The table lists roughly 190,000 distinct CDR3 sequences, approximately 20% of them singletons. What was sequenced was PBMCs or a T cell subset sorted from them (not recorded which). The receptors were gathered from an adult woman who had mild COVID-19 (a few samples of this study predate the infection). Cell type and time point are not known.

This clonotype was observed a handful of times. The chain links TRBV20-1 to TRBJ2-1; D possibly corresponds to TRBD2 (6 bases). Per the germline V gene, CDR1 is DFQATT and CDR2 is SNEGSKA (reference sequence). The CDR3 extends over 16 amino acids. Trimming pared 3 bases from V and 4 bases from J, leaving 19 bases between. CDR3 bases: TGCAGTGCTAGTCCCCGGGTGGGACTCATATACAATGAGCAGTTCTTC. Its translation is CSASPRVGLIYNEQFF.

The chain recombines TRBV20-1 with TRBJ1-2, with D hard to call. The CDR3 has 13 residues. From germline, CDR1 is DFQATT and CDR2 SNEGSKA (reference sequence). Trimming removed 1 base at V and 7 bases at J, with 13 bases between. The CDR3: CSARGGTDVGYTF. In nucleotides, the CDR3 is TGCAGTGCTAGAGGAGGCACCGACGTTGGCTACACCTTC.

This clonotype has more than one count but fewer than ten. V gene TRBV18 combines with J gene TRBJ2-1, with 7 bases fitting TRBD2. The junction had 18 bases not matched to a gene; V was cut back by 7 bases and J by 9 bases. Germline lookup yields CDR1 KGHSH and CDR2 LQKENI. CDR3 length equals 16 residues. CDR3 sequence (DNA): TGTGCCAGCTTGACTAGCCTAACTGGGGCAATGGGTGAGCAGTTCTTC. This gives the protein CASLTSLTGAMGEQFF.

The rearrangement links TRBV11-1 to TRBJ2-7, with 8 bases fitting TRBD1. After removal of 2 bases from V and 1 base from J, the junction contained 4 bases not matched to a gene. The germline gives CDR1 SGHAT, CDR2 FQDESV (reference sequence). The CDR3 runs to 15 residues. CDR3 coding DNA: TGTGCCAGCAGCTTACAGGGGGCATCTTCCTACGAGCAGTACTTC. Its translation: CASSLQGASSYEQYF.

In its sample, this clonotype was seen a few times. The chain couples TRBV6-2 or TRBV6-3 to TRBJ2-2; 8 nucleotides align to TRBD2. The CDR3 spans 14 residues. Germline CDR1 reads MNHEY; CDR2 reads SVGEGT. Trimming cost V 7 bases and J 5 bases; bases outside gene matches: 6. Here the CDR3 DNA reads TGTGCCAGCATTGTAGCGGGAAGTACCGGGGAGCTGTTTTTT. As protein: CASIVAGSTGELFF.

CDR3 nucleotide sequence: TGTGCCAGCAGCGAACAGGGGGGCTACGAGCAGTACTTC. It is translated as CASSEQGGYEQYF. This sequence joins TRBV12-3 or TRBV12-4 and TRBJ2-7, with TRBD1 matching over 8 bases. V trimming: 6 bases; J trimming: 3 bases; junction bases outside the gene matches: 4. The CDR3 extends over 13 amino acids.

The gene calls are TRBV20-1 and TRBJ2-2; no firm D call. V was trimmed by 6 bases and J by 1 base, leaving 15 bases between them. The CDR3 is 15 amino acids. CDR1 and CDR2 from the germline V gene are DFQATT and SNEGSKA (reference sequence). CDR3 sequence (DNA): TGCAGTGCCCCCTACCCCTACTTGAACACCGGGGAGCTGTTTTTT. It translates to CSAPYPYLNTGELFF.

This sequence joins TRBV15 and TRBJ1-1; a weak D match, TRBD1 (6 bases). Germline V gives CDR1 LNHNV, CDR2 YYDKDF (reference sequence). The CDR3 totals 13 residues. V was trimmed by 0 bases and J by 5 bases, leaving 7 bases between them. This chain's CDR3 is CATSRETGTEAFF. In DNA form, the CDR3 reads TGTGCCACCAGCAGAGAAACAGGGACTGAAGCTTTCTTT.

The genes are TRBV9 and TRBJ2-3; TRBD2 matches at 10 bases. The length of the CDR3 is 17 residues. Germline V gene data show CDR1 as SGDLS and CDR2 as YYNGEE. The trim removed 0 bases at V and 4 bases at J, leaving 8 bases unmatched. CDR3 nucleotide sequence: TGTGCCAGCAGCGTAGTGGCGAGCGGGGGGGCCTCAGATACGCAGTATTTT. This encodes CASSVVASGGASDTQYF. Supplemented by reference TRBV9 and TRBJ2-3, the full variable domain reads DSGVTQTPKHLITATGQRVTLRCSPRSGDLSVYWYQQSLDQGLQFLIQYYNGEERAKGNILERFSAQQFPDLHSELNLSSLELGDSALYFCASSVVASGGASDTQYFGPGTRLTVL.

The table lists this clonotype with a few counts. The chain links TRBV9 to TRBJ2-1, with 12 positions matching TRBD2. CDR1 is SGDLS, CDR2 YYNGEE, per germline. This CDR3 is built from 16 residues. Trimming cost V 4 bases and J 5 bases; bases outside gene matches: 7. The chain's CDR3 is CASSPTSGSTHNEQFF. CDR3 bases: TGTGCCAGCAGCCCGACTAGCGGGAGTACCCACAATGAGCAGTTCTTC.

This chain uses TRBV4-1 with TRBJ1-1; 12 nucleotides align to TRBD1. The CDR3 is 18 amino acids. CDR1 is MGHRA, CDR2 YSYEKL, per germline. Trimming took 2 bases from V and 4 from J; bases not matched to a gene: 11. CDR3 sequence (DNA): TGCGCCAGCAGCCAAATTACCGGGACAGGGGGCGCGGGCACTGAAGCTTTCTTT. It translates to CASSQITGTGGAGTEAFF.

The CDR3 DNA sequence: TGTGCCAGCAGTCCCTCTTCAGGGGGAAGCACAGATACGCAGTATTTT. As protein: CASSPSSGGSTDTQYF. The chain uses TRBV12-3 or TRBV12-4 and TRBJ2-3, with 7 bases identical to TRBD1. The CDR3 consists of 16 residues. Trimming removed 5 bases from V and 0 bases from J; junction bases left unmatched: 8.

The V gene is TRBV12-3 or TRBV12-4, the J gene TRBJ2-6; D unresolved. V was cut by 6 bases and J by 2 bases, with 11 bases left in between. This CDR3 is 15 amino acids long. The CDR3 bases are TGTGCCAGCAGGGCTCCTATCACTGGGGCCAACGTCCTGACTTTC. Protein sequence: CASRAPITGANVLTF.

The rearrangement uses TRBV4-1 and TRBJ1-3; the D gene is possibly TRBD1 (5 bases). V was shortened by 4 bases and J by 5 bases, with 21 bases between the two germline ends. The CDR3 extends over 17 amino acids. Germline lookup yields CDR1 MGHRA and CDR2 YSYEKL. The CDR3, as DNA: TGCGCCAGCAGCCCGCAACTGACGGGGGGTGGAAGAAACACCATATATTTT. It encodes CASSPQLTGGGRNTIYF.